This T cell receptor (beta chain) emerged from a study of CXCR3-negative and CXCR3-positive naive CD8 T cells. Study-wide points: In naive cells, CXCR3-negative and CXCR3-positive subsets had similar TRBV-TRBJ usage; memory cells differed. Memory CD8+ cells showed much lower diversity, while both naive subsets were comparably high.

Carrying UMI labels, the TRB cDNA libraries were prepared through 5' RACE. TCRdb reworked the 5' RACE reads into one entry per CDR3 protein, no DNA. Its clone listing holds roughly 48,000 distinct CDR3 sequences. From germline, CDR1 is LGHNA and CDR2 YSLEER. The CDR3 has 14 residues. Concerning this clonotype itself: Antigen unknown.

All CD8+ T cell subsets were sorted in triplicate at 250,000 to 300,000 cells each. The sequenced sample consisted of memory CD8+ T cells from blood. The rearrangement uses TRBV4-3 and TRBJ2-7. The receptor comes from a human donor in good health. Some clones in this sample may be carry-over from other donors' samples. Here the CDR3 reads CASSQEWLSYEQYF.